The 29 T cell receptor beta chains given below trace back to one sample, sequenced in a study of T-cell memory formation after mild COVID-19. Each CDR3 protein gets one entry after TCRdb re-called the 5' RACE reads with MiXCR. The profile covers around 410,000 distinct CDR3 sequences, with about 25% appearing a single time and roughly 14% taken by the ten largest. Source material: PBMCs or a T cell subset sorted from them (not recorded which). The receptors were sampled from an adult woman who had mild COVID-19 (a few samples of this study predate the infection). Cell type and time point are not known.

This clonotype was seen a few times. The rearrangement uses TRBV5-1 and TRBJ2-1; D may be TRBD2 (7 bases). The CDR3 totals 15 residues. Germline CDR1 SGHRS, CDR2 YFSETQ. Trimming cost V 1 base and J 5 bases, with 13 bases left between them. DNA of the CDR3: TGCGCCAGCAGCTTGACTGCGGGGGCCAACAATGAGCAGTTCTTC. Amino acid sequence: CASSLTAGANNEQFF.

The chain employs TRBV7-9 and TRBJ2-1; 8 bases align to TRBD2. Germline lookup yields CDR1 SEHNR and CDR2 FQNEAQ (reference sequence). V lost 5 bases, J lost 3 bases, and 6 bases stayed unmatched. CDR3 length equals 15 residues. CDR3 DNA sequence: TGTGCCAGCAGCCAGGGACTAGTCCACTACAATGAGCAGTTCTTC. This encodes CASSQGLVHYNEQFF. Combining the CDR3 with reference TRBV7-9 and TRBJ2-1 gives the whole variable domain DTGVSQNPRHKITKRGQNVTFRCDPISEHNRLYWYRQTLGQGPEFLTYFQNEAQLEKSRLLSDRFSAERPKGSFSTLEIQRTEQGDSAMYLCASSQGLVHYNEQFFGPGTRLTVL.

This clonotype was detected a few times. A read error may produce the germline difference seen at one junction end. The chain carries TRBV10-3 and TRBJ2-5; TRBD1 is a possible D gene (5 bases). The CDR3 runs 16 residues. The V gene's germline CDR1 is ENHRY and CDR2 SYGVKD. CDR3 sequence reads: CAIGDRDDSGQETQYF. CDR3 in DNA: TGTGCCATCGGTGACAGAGATGATTCGGGTCAAGAGACCCAGTACTTC.

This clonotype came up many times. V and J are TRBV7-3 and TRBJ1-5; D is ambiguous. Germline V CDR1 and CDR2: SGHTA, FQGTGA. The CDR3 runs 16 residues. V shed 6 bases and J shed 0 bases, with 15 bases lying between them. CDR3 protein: CASSSSDGDSNQPQHF. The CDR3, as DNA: TGTGCCAGCAGTTCTTCTGACGGAGATAGCAATCAGCCCCAGCATTTT.

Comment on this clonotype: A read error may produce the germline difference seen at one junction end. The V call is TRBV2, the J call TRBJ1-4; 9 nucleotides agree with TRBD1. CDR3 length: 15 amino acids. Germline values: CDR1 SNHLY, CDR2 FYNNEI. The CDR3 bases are TGTGCCAGCAGCGAAGCCGGGACAGGGAATGAAAAACTGTTTTTT. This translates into CASSEAGTGNEKLFF.

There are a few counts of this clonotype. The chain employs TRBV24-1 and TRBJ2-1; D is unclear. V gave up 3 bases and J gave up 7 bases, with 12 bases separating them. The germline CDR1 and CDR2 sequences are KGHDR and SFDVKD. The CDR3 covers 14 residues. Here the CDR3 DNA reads TGTGCCACCAGTGATCGCCGGGCCTCGAATGAGCAGTTCTTC. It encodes CATSDRRASNEQFF.

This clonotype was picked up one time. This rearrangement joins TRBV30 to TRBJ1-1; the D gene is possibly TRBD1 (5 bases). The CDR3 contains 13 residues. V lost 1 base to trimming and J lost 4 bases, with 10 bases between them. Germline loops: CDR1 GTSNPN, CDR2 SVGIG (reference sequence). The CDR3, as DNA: TGTGCCTGGAGTGGGGGGATTGGCACTGAAGCTTTCTTT. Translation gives CAWSGGIGTEAFF.

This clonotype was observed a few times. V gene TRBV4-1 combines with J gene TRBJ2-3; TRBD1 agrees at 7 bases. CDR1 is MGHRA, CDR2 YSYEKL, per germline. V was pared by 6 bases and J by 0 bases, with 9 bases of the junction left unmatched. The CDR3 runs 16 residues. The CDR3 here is CASRPLQGLSTDTQYF. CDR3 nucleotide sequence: TGCGCCAGCAGACCCCTACAGGGGTTAAGCACAGATACGCAGTATTTT.

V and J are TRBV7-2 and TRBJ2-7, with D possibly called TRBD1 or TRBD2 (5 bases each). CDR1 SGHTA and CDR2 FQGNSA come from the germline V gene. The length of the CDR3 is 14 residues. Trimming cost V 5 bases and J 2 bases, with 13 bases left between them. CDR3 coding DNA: TGTGCCAGCAGCCCATGGCAGGGAGCCTACGAGCAGTACTTC. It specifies CASSPWQGAYEQYF.

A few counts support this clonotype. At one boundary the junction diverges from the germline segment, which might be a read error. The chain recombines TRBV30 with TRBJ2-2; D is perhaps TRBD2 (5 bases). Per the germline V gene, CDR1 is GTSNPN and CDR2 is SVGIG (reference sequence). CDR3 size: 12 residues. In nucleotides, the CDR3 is TGTGCTTGGACTCGAGACCCCGGGGAGCTGTTTTTT. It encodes CAWTRDPGELFF. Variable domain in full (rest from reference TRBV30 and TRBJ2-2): SQTIHQWPATLVQPVGSPLSLECTVEGTSNPNLYWYRQAAGRGLQLLFYSVGIGQISSEVPQNLSASRPQDRQFILSSKKLLLSDSGFYLCAWTRDPGELFFGEGSRLTVL.

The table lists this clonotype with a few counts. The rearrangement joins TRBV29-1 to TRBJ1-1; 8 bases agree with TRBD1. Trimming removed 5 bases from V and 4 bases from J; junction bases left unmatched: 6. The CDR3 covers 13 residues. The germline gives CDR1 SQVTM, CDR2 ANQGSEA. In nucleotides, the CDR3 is TGCAGCGTTTTCCGACAGGGGACCACTGAAGCTTTCTTT. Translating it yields CSVFRQGTTEAFF.

The CDR3 protein is CASRSGGEAFF. In DNA, the CDR3 is TGTGCCAGCAGGTCAGGGGGTGAAGCTTTCTTT. The gene calls are TRBV6-5 and TRBJ1-1, with TRBD1 matching 7 bases. Germline assignment: CDR1 MNHEY and CDR2 SVGAGI. This CDR3 region has 11 residues. The junction had 2 bases not matched to a gene; V was cut back by 6 bases and J by 7 bases.

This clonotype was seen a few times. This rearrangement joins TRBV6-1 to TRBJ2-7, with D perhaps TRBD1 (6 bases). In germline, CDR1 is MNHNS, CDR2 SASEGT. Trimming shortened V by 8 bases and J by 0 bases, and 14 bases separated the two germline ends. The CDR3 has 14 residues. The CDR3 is CASLRRDTSYEQYF. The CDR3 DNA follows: TGTGCCAGCCTCCGAAGGGACACCTCCTACGAGCAGTACTTC.

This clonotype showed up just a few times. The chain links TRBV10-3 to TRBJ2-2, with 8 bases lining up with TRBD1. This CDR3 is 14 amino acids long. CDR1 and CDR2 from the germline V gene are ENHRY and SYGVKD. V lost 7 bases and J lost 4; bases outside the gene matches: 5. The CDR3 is CAIKGTGGTGELFF. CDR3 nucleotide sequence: TGTGCCATCAAGGGAACAGGGGGCACCGGGGAGCTGTTTTTT.

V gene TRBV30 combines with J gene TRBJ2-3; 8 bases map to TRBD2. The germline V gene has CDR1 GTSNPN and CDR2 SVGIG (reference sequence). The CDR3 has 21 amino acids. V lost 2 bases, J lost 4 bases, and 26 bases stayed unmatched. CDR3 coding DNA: TGTGCCTGGAGTCCTCCCCGGGGTCCGGGCGGGGGGACATTCCCCCCAGATACGCAGTATTTT. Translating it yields CAWSPPRGPGGGTFPPDTQYF.

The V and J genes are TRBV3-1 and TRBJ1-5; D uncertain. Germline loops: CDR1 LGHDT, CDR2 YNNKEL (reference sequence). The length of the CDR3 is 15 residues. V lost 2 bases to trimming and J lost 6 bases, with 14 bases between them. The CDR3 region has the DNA TGTGCCAGCAGCCAACTCCCTCCCCCACCTCAGCCCCAGCATTTT. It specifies CASSQLPPPPQPQHF.

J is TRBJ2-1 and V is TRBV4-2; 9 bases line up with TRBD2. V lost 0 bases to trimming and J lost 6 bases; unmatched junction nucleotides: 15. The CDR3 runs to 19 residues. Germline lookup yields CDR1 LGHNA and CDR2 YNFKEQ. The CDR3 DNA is TGTGCCAGCAGCCAAGAGAACGGGGGACTAGCAGTCGGGTTCAATGAGCAGTTCTTC. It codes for CASSQENGGLAVGFNEQFF.

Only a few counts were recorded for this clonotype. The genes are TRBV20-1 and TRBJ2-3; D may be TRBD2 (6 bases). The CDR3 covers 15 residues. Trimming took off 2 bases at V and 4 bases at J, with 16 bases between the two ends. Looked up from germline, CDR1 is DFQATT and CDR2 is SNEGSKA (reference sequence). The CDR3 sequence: CSARHPRREPDTQYF. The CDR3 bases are TGCAGTGCTAGACACCCACGGAGGGAACCAGATACGCAGTATTTT.

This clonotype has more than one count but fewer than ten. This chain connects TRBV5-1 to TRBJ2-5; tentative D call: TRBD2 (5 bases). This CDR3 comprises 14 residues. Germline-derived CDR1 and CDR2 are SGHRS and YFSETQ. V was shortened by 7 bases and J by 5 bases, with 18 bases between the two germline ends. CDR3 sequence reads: CASGPRRVEETQYF. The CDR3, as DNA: TGCGCCAGCGGGCCCCGGCGGGTTGAGGAGACCCAGTACTTC.

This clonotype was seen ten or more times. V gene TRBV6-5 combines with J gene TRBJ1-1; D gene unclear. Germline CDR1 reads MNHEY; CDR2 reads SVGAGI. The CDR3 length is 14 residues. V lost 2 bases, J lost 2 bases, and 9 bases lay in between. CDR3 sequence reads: CASSYQELNTEAFF. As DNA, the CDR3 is TGTGCCAGCAGTTACCAGGAGCTAAACACTGAAGCTTTCTTT.

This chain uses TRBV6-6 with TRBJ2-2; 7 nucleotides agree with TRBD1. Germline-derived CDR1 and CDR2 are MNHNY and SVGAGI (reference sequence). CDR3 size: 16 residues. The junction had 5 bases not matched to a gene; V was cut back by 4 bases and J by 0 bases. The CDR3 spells CASSSPGQPNTGELFF. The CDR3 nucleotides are TGTGCCAGCAGTTCACCGGGACAGCCGAACACCGGGGAGCTGTTTTTT.

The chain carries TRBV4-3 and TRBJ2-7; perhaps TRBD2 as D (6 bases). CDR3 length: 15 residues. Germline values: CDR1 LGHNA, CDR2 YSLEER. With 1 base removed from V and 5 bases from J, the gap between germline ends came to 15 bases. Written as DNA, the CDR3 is TGCGCCAGCAGCCAAGCGGTGGGGGGATCGGACGAGCAGTACTTC. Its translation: CASSQAVGGSDEQYF.

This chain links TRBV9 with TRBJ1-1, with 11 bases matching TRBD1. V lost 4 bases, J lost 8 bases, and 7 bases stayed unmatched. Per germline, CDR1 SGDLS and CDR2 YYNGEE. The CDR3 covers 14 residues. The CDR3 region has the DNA TGTGCCAGCAGCCCCGCGGACAGGGGGCGGGAAGCTTTCTTT. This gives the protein CASSPADRGREAFF.

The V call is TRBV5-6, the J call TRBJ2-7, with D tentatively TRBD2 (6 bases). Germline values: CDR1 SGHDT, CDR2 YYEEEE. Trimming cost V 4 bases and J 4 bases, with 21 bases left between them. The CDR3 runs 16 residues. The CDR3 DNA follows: TGTGCCAGCAGCCTTACCCCGACTAGTCTGGGGTACGAGCAGTACTTC. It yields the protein CASSLTPTSLGYEQYF.

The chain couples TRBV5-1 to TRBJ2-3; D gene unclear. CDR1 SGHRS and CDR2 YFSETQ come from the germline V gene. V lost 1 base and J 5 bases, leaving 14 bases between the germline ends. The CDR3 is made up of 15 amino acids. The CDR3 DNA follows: TGCGCCAGCAGCTTGCGACGGGCAGGTCGAGATACGCAGTATTTT. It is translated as CASSLRRAGRDTQYF.

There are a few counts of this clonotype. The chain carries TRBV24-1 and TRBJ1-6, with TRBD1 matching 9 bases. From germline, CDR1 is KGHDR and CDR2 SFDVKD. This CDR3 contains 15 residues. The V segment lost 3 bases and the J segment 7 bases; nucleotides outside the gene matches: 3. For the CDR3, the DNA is TGTGCCACCAGTGATCACAGGGGGCGAAATTCACCCCTCCACTTT. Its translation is CATSDHRGRNSPLHF.

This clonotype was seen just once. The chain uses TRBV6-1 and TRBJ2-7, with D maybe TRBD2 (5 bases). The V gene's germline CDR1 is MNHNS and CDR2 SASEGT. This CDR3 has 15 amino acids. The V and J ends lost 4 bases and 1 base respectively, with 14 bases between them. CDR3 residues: CASSVLPDLSYEQYF. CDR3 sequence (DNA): TGTGCCAGCAGTGTACTGCCGGACTTATCCTACGAGCAGTACTTC.

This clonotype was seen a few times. The CDR3 region is CASSEDEAGGRTYEQYF. The CDR3 DNA sequence: TGTGCCAGCAGTGAAGACGAGGCGGGGGGGCGTACCTACGAGCAGTACTTC. The rearrangement joins TRBV6-1 to TRBJ2-7; the match to TRBD2 covers 9 bases. V was pared by 1 base and J by 2 bases, with 9 bases of the junction left unmatched. Germline CDR1 MNHNS, CDR2 SASEGT. There are 17 residues in the CDR3.

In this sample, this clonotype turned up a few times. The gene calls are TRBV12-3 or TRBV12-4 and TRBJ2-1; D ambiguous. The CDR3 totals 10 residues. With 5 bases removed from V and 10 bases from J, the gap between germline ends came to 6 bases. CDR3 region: CASSKEEQFF. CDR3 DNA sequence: TGTGCCAGCAGTAAAGAAGAGCAGTTCTTC.